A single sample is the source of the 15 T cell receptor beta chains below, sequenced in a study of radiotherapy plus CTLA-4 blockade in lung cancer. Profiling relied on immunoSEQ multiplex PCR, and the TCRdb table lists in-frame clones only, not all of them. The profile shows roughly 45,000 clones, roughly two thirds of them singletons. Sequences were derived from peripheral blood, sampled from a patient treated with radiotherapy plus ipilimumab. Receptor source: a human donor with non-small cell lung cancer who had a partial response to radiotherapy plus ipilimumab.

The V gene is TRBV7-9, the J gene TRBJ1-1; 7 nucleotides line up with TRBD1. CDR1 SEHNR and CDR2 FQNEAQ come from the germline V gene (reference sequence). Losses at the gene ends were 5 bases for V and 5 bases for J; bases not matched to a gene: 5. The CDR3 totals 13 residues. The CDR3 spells CASSAQGETEAFF. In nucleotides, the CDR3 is TGTGCCAGCAGCGCTCAGGGGGAGACTGAAGCTTTCTTT.

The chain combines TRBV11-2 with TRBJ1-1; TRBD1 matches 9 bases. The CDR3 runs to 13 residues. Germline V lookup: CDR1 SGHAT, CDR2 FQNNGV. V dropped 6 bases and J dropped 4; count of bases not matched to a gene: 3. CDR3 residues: CASSTGGGTEAFF. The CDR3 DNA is TGTGCCAGCAGTACAGGGGGCGGCACTGAAGCTTTCTTT.

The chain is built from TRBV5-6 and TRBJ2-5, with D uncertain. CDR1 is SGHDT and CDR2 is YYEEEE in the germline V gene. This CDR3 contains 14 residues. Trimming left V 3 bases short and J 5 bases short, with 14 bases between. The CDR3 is CASSSRPSVETQYF. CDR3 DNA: TGTGCCAGCAGCTCAAGACCTAGTGTGGAGACCCAGTACTTC.

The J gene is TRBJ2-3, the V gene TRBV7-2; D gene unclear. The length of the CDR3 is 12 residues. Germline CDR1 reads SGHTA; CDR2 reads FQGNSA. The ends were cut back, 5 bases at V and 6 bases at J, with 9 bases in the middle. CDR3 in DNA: TGTGCCAGCAGCCTCGCAGCGGATACGCAGTATTTT. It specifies CASSLAADTQYF.

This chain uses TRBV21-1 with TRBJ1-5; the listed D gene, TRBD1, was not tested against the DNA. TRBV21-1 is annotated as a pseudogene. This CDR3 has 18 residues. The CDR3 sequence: CASSEPEGALYSNQPQHF. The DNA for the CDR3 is TGTGCCAGCAGCGAACCGGAAGGGGCCCTTTATAGCAATCAGCCCCAGCATTTT.

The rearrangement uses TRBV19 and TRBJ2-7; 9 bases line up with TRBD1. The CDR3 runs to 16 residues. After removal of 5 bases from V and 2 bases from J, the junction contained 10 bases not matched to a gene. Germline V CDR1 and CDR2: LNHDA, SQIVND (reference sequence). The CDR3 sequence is CASSSQTGGAAYEQYF. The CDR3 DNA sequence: TGTGCCAGTAGTTCACAGACAGGGGGTGCTGCCTACGAGCAGTACTTC.

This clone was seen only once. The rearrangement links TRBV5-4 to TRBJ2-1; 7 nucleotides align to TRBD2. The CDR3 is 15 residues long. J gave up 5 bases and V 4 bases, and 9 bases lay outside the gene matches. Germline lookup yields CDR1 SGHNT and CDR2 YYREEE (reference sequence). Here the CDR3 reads CASSGGGGIDNEQFF. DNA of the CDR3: TGTGCCAGCAGCGGCGGGGGTGGGATCGACAATGAGCAGTTCTTC.

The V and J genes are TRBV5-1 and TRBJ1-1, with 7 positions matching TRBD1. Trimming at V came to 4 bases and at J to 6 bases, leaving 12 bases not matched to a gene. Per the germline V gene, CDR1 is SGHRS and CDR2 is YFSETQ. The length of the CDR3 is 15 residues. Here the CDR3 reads CASSKGQVLGAEAFF. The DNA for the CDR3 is TGCGCCAGCAGCAAAGGACAGGTGCTGGGCGCTGAAGCTTTCTTT. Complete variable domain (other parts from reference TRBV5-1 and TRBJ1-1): KAGVTQTPRYLIKTRGQQVTLSCSPISGHRSVSWYQQTPGQGLQFLFEYFSETQRNKGNFPGRFSGRQFSNSRSEMNVSTLELGDSALYLCASSKGQVLGAEAFFGQGTRLTVV.

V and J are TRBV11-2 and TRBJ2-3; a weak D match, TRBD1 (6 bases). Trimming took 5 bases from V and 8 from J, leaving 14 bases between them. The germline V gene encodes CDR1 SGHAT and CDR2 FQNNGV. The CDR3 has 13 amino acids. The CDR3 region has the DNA TGTGCCAGCAGCGTCCAGGGGAAGGGTACGCAGTATTTT. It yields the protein CASSVQGKGTQYF.

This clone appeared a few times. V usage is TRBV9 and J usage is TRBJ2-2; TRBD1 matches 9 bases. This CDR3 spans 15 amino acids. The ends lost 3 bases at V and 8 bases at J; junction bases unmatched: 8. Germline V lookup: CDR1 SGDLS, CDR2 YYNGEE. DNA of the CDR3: TGTGCCAGCAGCGCACAGGGGGCAAGGACTGGGGAGCTGTTTTTT. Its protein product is CASSAQGARTGELFF.

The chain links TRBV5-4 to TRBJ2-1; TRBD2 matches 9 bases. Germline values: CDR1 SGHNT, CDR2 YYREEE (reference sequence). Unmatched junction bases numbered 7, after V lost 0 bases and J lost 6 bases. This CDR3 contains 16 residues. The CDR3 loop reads CASSLGASGVGNEQFF. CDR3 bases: TGTGCCAGCAGCTTGGGGGCTAGCGGGGTGGGCAATGAGCAGTTCTTC.

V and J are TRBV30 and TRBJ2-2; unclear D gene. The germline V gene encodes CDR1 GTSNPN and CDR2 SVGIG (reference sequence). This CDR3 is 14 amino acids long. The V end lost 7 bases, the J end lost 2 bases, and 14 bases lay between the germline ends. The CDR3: CASARDSNTGELFF. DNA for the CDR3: TGTGCCTCAGCGAGAGACTCCAACACCGGGGAGCTGTTTTTT.

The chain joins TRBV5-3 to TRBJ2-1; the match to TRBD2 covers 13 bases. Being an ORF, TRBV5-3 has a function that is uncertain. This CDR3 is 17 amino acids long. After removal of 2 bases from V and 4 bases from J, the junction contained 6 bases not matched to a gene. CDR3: CARSLVGTSGDYNEQFF. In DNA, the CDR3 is TGTGCCAGAAGCTTAGTAGGGACTAGCGGGGATTACAATGAGCAGTTCTTC.

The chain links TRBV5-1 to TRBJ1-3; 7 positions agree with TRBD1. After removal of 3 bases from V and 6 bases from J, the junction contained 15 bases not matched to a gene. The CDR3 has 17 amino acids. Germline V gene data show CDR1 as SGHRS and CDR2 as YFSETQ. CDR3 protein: CASSSGGAGTVKNTIYF. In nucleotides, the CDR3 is TGCGCCAGCAGCTCTGGGGGCGCGGGGACAGTGAAAAACACCATATATTTT.

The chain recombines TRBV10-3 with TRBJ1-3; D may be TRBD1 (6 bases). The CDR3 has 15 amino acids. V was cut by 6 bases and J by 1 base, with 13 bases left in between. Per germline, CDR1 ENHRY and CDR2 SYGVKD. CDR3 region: CAIRDSSDSGNTIYF. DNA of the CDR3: TGTGCCATCAGGGACAGTAGCGATTCTGGAAACACCATATATTTT.